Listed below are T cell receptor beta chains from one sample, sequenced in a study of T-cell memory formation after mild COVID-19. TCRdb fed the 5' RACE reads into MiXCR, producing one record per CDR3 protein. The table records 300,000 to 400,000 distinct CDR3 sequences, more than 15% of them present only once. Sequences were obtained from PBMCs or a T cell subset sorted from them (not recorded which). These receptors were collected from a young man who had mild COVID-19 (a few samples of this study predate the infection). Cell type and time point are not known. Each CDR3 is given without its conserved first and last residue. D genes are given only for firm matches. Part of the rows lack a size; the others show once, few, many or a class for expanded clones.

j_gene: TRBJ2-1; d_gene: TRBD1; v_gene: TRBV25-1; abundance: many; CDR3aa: ASSEYIRDRGRDEQF
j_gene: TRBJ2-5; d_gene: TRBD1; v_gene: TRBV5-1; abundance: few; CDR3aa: ASSGQGAETQY
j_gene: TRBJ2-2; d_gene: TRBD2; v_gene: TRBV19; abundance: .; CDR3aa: ASSQPGGGTGELF
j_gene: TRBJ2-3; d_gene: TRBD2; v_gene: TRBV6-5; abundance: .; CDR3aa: ASRRRTSGETDTQY
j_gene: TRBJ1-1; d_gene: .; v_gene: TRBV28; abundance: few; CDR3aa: ASRARGVNTEAF
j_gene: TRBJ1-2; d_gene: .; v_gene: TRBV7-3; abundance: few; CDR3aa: AGGVGAYGYT
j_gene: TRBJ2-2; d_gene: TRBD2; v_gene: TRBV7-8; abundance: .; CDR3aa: ASTQRGAGAGELF
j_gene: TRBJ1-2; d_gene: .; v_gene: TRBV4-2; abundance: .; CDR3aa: ASSQGSRTGGYT
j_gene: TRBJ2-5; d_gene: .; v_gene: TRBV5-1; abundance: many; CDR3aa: ASSLEFGETQY
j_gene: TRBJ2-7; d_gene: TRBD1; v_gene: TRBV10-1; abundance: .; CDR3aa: ASSETTGGRAYEQY
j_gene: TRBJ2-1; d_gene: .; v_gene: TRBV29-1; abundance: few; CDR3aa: SVGDFPSSYNEQF
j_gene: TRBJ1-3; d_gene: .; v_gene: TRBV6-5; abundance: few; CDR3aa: ASKASRSGNTIY
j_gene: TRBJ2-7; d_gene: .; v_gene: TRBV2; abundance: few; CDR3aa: ASSREPEQY
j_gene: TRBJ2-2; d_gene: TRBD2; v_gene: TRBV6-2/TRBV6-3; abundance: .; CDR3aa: ASSRTLGGGLAGELF
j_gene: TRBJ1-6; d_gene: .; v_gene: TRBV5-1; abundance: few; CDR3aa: ASSLESGSPLH
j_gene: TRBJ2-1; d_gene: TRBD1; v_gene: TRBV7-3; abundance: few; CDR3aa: ASSLTGTGLF
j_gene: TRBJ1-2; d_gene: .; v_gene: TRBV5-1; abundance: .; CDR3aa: ASSLWDASVHGYT
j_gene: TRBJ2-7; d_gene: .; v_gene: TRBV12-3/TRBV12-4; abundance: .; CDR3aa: ASSPRRGGYEQY
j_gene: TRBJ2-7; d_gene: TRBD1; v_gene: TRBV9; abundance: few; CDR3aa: ASSQDGTGVLVGEQY
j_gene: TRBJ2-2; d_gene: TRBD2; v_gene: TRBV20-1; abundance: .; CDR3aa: SASPGRGTLNTGELF
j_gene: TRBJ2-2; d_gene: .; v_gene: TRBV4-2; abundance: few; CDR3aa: ASSQVRGGNTGELF
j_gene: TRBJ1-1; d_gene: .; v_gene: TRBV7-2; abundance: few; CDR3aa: ASSLELEAF
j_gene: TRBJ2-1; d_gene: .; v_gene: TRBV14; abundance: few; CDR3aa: ASSQVKIASSFSYNEQF
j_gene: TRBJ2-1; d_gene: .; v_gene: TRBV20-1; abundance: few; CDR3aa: SAPDSREQF
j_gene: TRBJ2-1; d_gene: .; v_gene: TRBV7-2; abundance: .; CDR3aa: ASSFSGTAYNEQF
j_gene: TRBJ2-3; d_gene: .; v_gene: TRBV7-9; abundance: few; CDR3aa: ASSQMGGNTDTQY
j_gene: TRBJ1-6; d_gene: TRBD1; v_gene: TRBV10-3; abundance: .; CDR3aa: ATGDSSYNSPLH
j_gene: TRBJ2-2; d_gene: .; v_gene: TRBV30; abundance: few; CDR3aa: AWSVGGGTGELF
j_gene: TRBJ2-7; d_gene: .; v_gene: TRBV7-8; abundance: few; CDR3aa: ASSSKASSSGYEQY
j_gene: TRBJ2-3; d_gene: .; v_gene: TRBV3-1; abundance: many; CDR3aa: ASSQFGFEGRVESTDTQY
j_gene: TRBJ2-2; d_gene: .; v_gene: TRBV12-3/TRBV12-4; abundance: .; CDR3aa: ASSLRGALNTGELF
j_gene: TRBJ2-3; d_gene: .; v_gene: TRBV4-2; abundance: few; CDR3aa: ASSQGSGLFDTQY
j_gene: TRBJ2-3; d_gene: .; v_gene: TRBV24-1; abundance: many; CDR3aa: ATSGPREDTQY
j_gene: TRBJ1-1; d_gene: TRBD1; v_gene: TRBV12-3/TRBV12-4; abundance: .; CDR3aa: ASRDTGAVEAF
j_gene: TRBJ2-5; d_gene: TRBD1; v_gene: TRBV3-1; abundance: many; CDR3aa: ASSQSSGGVETQY
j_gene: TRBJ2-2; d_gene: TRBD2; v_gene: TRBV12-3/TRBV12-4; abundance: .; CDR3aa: ASEWGGSTGTGELF
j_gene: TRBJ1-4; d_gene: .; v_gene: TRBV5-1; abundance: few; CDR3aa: ASSSTGPATNEKLF
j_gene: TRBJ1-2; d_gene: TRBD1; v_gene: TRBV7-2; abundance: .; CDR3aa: ASSNTGTGAYGYT
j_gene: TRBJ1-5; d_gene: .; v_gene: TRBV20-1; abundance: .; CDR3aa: SARELGNSNQPQH
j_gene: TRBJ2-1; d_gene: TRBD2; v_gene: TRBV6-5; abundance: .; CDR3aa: ASRLTGGPVDEQF
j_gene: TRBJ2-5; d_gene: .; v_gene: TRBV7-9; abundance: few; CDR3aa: ASSHTRASHRETQY
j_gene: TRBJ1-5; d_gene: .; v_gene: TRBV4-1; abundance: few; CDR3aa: ASSPLTSNQPQH
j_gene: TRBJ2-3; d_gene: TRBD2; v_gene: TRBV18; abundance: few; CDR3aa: ASSQSGGANSDTQY
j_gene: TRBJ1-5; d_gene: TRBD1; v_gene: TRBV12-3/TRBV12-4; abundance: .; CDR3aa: ASSSPGTAFGQPQH